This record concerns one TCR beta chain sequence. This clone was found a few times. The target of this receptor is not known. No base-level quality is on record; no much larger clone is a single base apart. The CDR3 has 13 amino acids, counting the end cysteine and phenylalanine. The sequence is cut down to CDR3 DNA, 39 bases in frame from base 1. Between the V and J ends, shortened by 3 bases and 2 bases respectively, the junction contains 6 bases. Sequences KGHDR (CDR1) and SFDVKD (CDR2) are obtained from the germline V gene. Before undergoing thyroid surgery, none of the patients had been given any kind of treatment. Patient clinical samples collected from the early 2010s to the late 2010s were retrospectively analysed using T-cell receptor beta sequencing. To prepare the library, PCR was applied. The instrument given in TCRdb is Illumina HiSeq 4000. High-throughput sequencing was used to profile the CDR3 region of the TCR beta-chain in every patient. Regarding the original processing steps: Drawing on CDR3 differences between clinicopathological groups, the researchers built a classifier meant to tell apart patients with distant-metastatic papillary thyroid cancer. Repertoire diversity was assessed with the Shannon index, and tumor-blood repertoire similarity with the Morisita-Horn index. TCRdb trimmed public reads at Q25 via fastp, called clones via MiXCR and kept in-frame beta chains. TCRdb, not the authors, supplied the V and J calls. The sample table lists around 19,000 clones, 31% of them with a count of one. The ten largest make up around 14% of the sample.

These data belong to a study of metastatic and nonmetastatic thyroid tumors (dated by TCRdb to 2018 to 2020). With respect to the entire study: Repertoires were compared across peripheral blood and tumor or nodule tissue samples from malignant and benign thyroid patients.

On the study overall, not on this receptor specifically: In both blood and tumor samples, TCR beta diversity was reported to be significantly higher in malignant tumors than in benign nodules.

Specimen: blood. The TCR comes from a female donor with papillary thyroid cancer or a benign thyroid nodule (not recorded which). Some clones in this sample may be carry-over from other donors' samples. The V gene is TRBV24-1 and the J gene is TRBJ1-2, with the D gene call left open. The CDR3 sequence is CATSDRANYGYTF. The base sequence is TGTGCCACCAGTGATAGGGCGAACTATGGCTACACCTTC.